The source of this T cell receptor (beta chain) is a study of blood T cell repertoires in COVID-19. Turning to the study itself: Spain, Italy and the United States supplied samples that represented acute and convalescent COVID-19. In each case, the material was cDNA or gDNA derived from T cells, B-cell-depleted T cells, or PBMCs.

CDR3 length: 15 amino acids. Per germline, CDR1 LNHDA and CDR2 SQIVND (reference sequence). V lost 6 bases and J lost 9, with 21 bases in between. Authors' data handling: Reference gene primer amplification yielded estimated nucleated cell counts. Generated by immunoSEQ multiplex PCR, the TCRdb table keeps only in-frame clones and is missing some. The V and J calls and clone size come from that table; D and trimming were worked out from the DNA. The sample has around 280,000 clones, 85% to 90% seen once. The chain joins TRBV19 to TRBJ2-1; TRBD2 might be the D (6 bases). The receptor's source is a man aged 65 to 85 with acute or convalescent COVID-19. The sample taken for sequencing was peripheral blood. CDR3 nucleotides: TGTGCCAGTAGCCCTGGACTTTCCCCAGCGGGTGAGCAGTTCTTC. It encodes CASSPGLSPAGEQFF.